The TCR beta chain under discussion was sequenced for a study of CD4 T cells in relation to SARS-CoV-2 and coronaviruses. Background on the study: After nine to eleven days of antigen culture, PBMC TCR beta CDR3s were sequenced. Whole-study findings and limits: Roughly 65% of donors had memory CD4+ clonotypes crossrecognizing SARS-CoV-2 and common cold coronavirus spike.

The unexposed donors gave CD4+ T cells in 2011-2018, prior to COVID-19. Isolation of CD4+ T cells took place after around eleven days in culture. Testing used SARS-CoV-2 S/N and four cold-coronavirus spikes on unexposed-donor CD4+ T cells, cells permitting. This clone was seen a handful of times. The target antigen is unknown. J lost 4 bases, V lost 4 bases, and 6 bases had no gene match. CDR3 size: 14 residues. Germline V lookup: CDR1 SSHAT, CDR2 FNYEAQ (reference sequence). Assay used: immunoSEQ multiplex PCR; TCRdb lists only in-frame clones, some missing. This sample yields tens of thousands of clones, of which approximately 82% are seen a single time; 29% belongs to the top ten.

V usage is TRBV7-7 and J usage is TRBJ2-5; TRBD1 matches 7 bases. The receptor was isolated from a human donor in good health. Sequenced material: CD4+ T cells from PBMCs, cultured in vitro. CDR3 nucleotides: TGTGCCAGCAGCTCCACGACAGGGCGAGAGACCCAGTACTTC. Translated, it gives CASSSTTGRETQYF. The complete variable domain, with remaining parts taken from reference TRBV7-7 and TRBJ2-5, reads GAGVSQSPRYKVTKRGQDVTLRCDPISSHATLYWYQQALGQGPEFLTYFNYEAQPDKSGLPSDRFSAERPEGSISTLTIQRTEQRDSAMYRCASSSTTGRETQYFGPGTRLLVL.